These 30 T cell receptor beta chains originate from one sample sequenced in a study of response to subunit inactivated influenza vaccine. MiXCR, run by TCRdb on the RT-PCR reads, gives a single entry per CDR3 protein. The sample yields 500,000 to 600,000 distinct CDR3 sequences, 12% to 15% seen once. Sequenced here: PBMCs from blood, sampled 11 to 12 days after vaccination. Source of these receptors: a man aged 50-59 years who received an inactivated influenza vaccine.

The table lists this clonotype with a few counts. This rearrangement joins TRBV29-1 to TRBJ1-2; tentative D call: TRBD1 (6 bases). CDR3 length equals 13 residues. The germline V and J ends were trimmed by 7 bases and 2 bases, with 14 bases remaining between them. CDR1 is SQVTM and CDR2 is ANQGSEA in the germline V gene. In DNA, the CDR3 is TGCAGCGCTGAGGGGCAGGGGAACTATGGCTACACCTTC. Translating gives CSAEGQGNYGYTF.

There are a few counts of this clonotype. This chain joins TRBV27 and TRBJ2-3; D remains unclear. The V end lost 6 bases, the J end lost 2 bases, and 18 bases lay between the germline ends. Germline CDR1 MNHEY, CDR2 SMNVEV (reference sequence). The CDR3 has 16 amino acids. For the CDR3, the DNA is TGTGCCAGCAGCCTTCTTTTGCCAAGGGTCACAGATACGCAGTATTTT. Translated: CASSLLLPRVTDTQYF.

There are a few counts of this clonotype. The chain recombines TRBV4-3 with TRBJ2-3; 10 bases are shared with TRBD1. V lost 5 bases, J lost 4 bases, and 6 bases stayed unmatched. Germline loops: CDR1 LGHNA, CDR2 YSLEER. The length of the CDR3 is 15 residues. The CDR3 sequence is CASSKEDRGSDTQYF. DNA of the CDR3: TGCGCCAGCAGCAAGGAGGACAGGGGGTCAGATACGCAGTATTTT.

V usage is TRBV18 and J usage is TRBJ2-4; 7 bases match TRBD1. The CDR3 has 15 amino acids. Germline V gene sequence: CDR1 KGHSH, CDR2 LQKENI. V trimming: 0 bases; J trimming: 4 bases; junction bases outside the gene matches: 3. CDR3 amino acids: CASSPPTGAKNIQYF. CDR3 nucleotide sequence: TGTGCCAGCTCACCACCAACAGGGGCTAAAAACATTCAGTACTTC.

This chain connects TRBV7-9 to TRBJ1-1, with TRBD1 as a possible D gene (6 bases). The CDR3 contains 12 residues. Germline-derived CDR1 and CDR2 are SEHNR and FQNEAQ (reference sequence). V dropped 4 bases and J dropped 9 bases, with 12 bases sitting between them. The CDR3 loop reads CASSSLGQKAFF. CDR3 coding DNA: TGTGCCAGCAGCTCCCTCGGACAGAAAGCTTTCTTT.

The table lists this clonotype with many counts. Compared with germline, one end of the junction differs, possibly owing to a read error. The chain links TRBV6-2 or TRBV6-3 to TRBJ1-1; no definite D call. CDR1 and CDR2 from the germline V gene are MNHEY and SVGEGT. This CDR3 has 13 residues. The CDR3 DNA sequence: TGTGCCAGCAGCTACTCGGAGATCCCTGAAGCTTTCTTT. This encodes CASSYSEIPEAFF.

This clonotype was found a few times. The genes are TRBV11-1 and TRBJ2-3, with 9 positions matching TRBD1. The CDR3 has 21 amino acids. The V segment lost 2 bases and the J segment 0 bases; nucleotides outside the gene matches: 18. Germline CDR1 and CDR2: SGHAT and FQDESV (reference sequence). The DNA for the CDR3 is TGTGCCAGCAGCTTATGGTTAGGACAGGGGATAAAGCGGAGTAGCACAGATACGCAGTATTTT. It translates to CASSLWLGQGIKRSSTDTQYF.

The chain joins TRBV20-1 to TRBJ1-2; no definite D call. Between the trimmed V and J ends, which lost 5 bases and 6 bases, there was a span of 16 bases. CDR3 length equals 13 residues. Germline assignment: CDR1 DFQATT and CDR2 SNEGSKA (reference sequence). The CDR3 coding sequence is TGCAGTGCTCCTCCTCCCCTTTTGAATGGCTACACCTTC. Amino acid sequence: CSAPPPLLNGYTF.

This clonotype was picked up a small number of times. The chain is built from TRBV6-2 or TRBV6-3 and TRBJ2-1; 9 positions match TRBD2. Per the germline V gene, CDR1 is MNHEY and CDR2 is SVGEGT. V lost 6 bases to trimming and J lost 10 bases; unmatched junction nucleotides: 4. The CDR3 is 12 amino acids. As DNA, the CDR3 is TGTGCCAGCAGCATGACTAGCGGAGAGCAGTTCTTC. It is translated as CASSMTSGEQFF.

In this sample, this clonotype turned up a few times. The chain combines TRBV5-5 with TRBJ2-7; D not resolved. The germline CDR1 and CDR2 sequences are SGHKS and YYEKEE (reference sequence). Trimming cost V 4 bases and J 0 bases, with 14 bases left between them. This CDR3 has 15 residues. CDR3 amino acids: CASSTSGKDSYEQYF. The DNA of the CDR3 is TGTGCCAGCAGCACCTCCGGAAAGGACTCCTACGAGCAGTACTTC.

This clonotype was counted only a few times. One end of the junction does not line up with germline, which may come from a read error. The chain is built from TRBV20-1 and TRBJ2-1; 11 bases are shared with TRBD2. This CDR3 spans 12 amino acids. CDR1 and CDR2 (germline): DFQATT, SNEGSKA (reference sequence). DNA of the CDR3: TGCAGTGCTAGAGTGGGGACTAGCGGACAGGAATTC. This encodes CSARVGTSGQEF.

At least ten counts were recorded for this clonotype. The V call is TRBV12-3 or TRBV12-4, the J call TRBJ1-6, with D possibly being TRBD1 (5 bases). This CDR3 contains 13 residues. Trimming left V 6 bases short and J 9 bases short, with 12 bases between. The CDR3 region is CASSPTRVSPLHF. The CDR3 DNA sequence: TGTGCCAGCAGCCCGACCAGGGTTTCACCCCTCCACTTT.

This rearrangement joins TRBV4-3 to TRBJ2-1, with 7 bases identical to TRBD2. Per the germline V gene, CDR1 is LGHNA and CDR2 is YSLEER. V dropped 1 base and J dropped 8; count of bases not matched to a gene: 8. The CDR3 contains 15 residues. The CDR3: CASSQGLAAGDEQFF. In DNA form, the CDR3 reads TGCGCCAGCAGCCAAGGCCTGGCTGCGGGAGATGAGCAGTTCTTC.

As to this clonotype: The junction shows a germline mismatch at one end, possibly a read error. The chain uses TRBV20-1 and TRBJ2-2; TRBD1 might be the D (7 bases). This CDR3 has 15 residues. Germline values: CDR1 DFQATT, CDR2 SNEGSKA (reference sequence). CDR3 residues: CSAEDRRKNTGGLFF. DNA of the CDR3: TGCAGTGCGGAGGACAGGAGAAAGAACACCGGGGGGCTGTTTTTT.

The rearrangement links TRBV30 to TRBJ1-1; D may be TRBD1 (5 bases). The CDR3 consists of 12 residues. The germline CDR1 and CDR2 sequences are GTSNPN and SVGIG (reference sequence). V lost 8 bases, J lost 4 bases, and 14 bases lay in between. CDR3: CAGNQGGTEAFF. The CDR3 coding sequence is TGTGCCGGGAACCAGGGAGGCACTGAAGCTTTCTTT.

Here the CDR3 reads CSVEATSSEQYF. CDR3 DNA sequence: TGCAGCGTTGAAGCGACCAGTTCCGAGCAGTACTTC. The V gene is TRBV29-1, the J gene TRBJ2-7, with D hard to call. The CDR3 runs to 12 residues. The V end lost 1 base, the J end lost 6 bases, and 10 bases lay between the germline ends. CDR1 SQVTM and CDR2 ANQGSEA come from the germline V gene.

This clonotype came up a few times. CDR3 sequence (DNA): TGTGCCAGCTCACCAATCGCCCGAGACTCCCAGTATTTT. Its protein is CASSPIARDSQYF. The rearrangement uses TRBV18 and TRBJ2-3; D ambiguous. CDR1 is KGHSH, CDR2 LQKENI, per germline. The CDR3 spans 13 residues. V was shortened by 2 bases and J by 12 bases, with 15 bases between the two germline ends.

There are a few counts of this clonotype. The chain employs TRBV25-1 and TRBJ2-7, with D possibly matching TRBD2 (5 bases). Trimming cost V 10 bases and J 0 bases, with 16 bases left between them. The CDR3 runs to 14 residues. CDR1 and CDR2 from the germline V gene are MGHDK and SYGVNS. In DNA, the CDR3 is TGTGCCACGGGAATAACCGGCACCTCCTACGAGCAGTACTTC. Its translation is CATGITGTSYEQYF.

CDR3 loop: CAISLLAGVLEGTDTQYF. The CDR3 nucleotides are TGTGCCATCAGCCTTCTAGCGGGGGTCCTCGAGGGCACAGATACGCAGTATTTT. The chain is built from TRBV10-3 and TRBJ2-3, with 10 bases identical to TRBD2. Per germline, CDR1 ENHRY and CDR2 SYGVKD. The CDR3 length is 18 residues. The junction had 13 bases not matched to a gene; V was cut back by 6 bases and J by 1 base.

This clonotype was counted a few times. V gene TRBV11-2 combines with J gene TRBJ2-5; 16 nucleotides match TRBD2. The CDR3 covers 17 residues. V shed 3 bases, J shed 2 bases, and the junction held 3 bases outside the gene matches. Germline V gene sequence: CDR1 SGHAT, CDR2 FQNNGV. The chain's CDR3 is CASSLGLAGGTQETQYF. CDR3 DNA: TGTGCCAGCAGCTTGGGACTAGCGGGAGGGACACAAGAGACCCAGTACTTC.

The chain couples TRBV5-1 to TRBJ1-4; D is undetermined. The ends were cut back, 3 bases at V and 4 bases at J, with 10 bases in the middle. Germline CDR1 SGHRS, CDR2 YFSETQ. CDR3 length: 14 residues. This CDR3 is CASSSLGGNEKLFF. The DNA for the CDR3 is TGCGCCAGCAGCTCCCTCGGCGGTAATGAAAAACTGTTTTTT.

This clonotype was counted only a few times. This chain links TRBV7-2 with TRBJ2-3; TRBD1 agrees at 12 bases. CDR1 is SGHTA, CDR2 FQGNSA, per germline. This CDR3 spans 17 amino acids. V lost 5 bases and J lost 2; bases outside the gene matches: 8. This chain's CDR3 is CASSAGTGGADTDTQYF. CDR3 coding DNA: TGTGCCAGCAGCGCGGGGACAGGGGGCGCGGACACAGATACGCAGTATTTT.

This clonotype was seen many times. The chain carries TRBV7-9 and TRBJ2-1; unclear D gene. The CDR3 is 12 amino acids. Deletions cut 0 bases from V and 8 bases from J, with 5 bases between. CDR1 is SEHNR and CDR2 is FQNEAQ in the germline V gene (reference sequence). The CDR3 region is CASSLAMDEQFF. Written as DNA, the CDR3 is TGTGCCAGCAGCTTAGCGATGGATGAGCAGTTCTTC.

This clonotype was recorded a few times. The CDR3 sequence: CASSPLTSGDGEQYF. In nucleotides, the CDR3 is TGTGCCAGCAGTCCTCTGACTAGCGGGGATGGGGAGCAGTACTTC. This chain uses TRBV6-1 with TRBJ2-7, with 11 bases lining up with TRBD2. Unmatched junction bases numbered 10, after V lost 5 bases and J lost 7 bases. The CDR3 sequence is 15 residues long. Germline V gene lookup returns CDR1 MNHNS and CDR2 SASEGT.

This clonotype was found a few times. V usage is TRBV29-1 and J usage is TRBJ2-1; 7 bases map to TRBD2. V lost 8 bases and J lost 7; bases outside the gene matches: 8. This CDR3 is 12 amino acids long. Germline lookup yields CDR1 SQVTM and CDR2 ANQGSEA. The CDR3 loop reads CSSGDGGNEQFF. CDR3 nucleotide sequence: TGCAGCTCCGGGGACGGGGGGAATGAGCAGTTCTTC.

The table lists this clonotype with a few counts. V gene TRBV12-3 or TRBV12-4 combines with J gene TRBJ2-2, with no clear D. There are 15 residues in the CDR3. V lost 2 bases and J lost 4, with 11 bases in between. DNA of the CDR3: TGTGCCAGCAGTTTACGTCAGGCTGGCACCGGGGAGCTGTTTTTT. This gives the protein CASSLRQAGTGELFF.

At least ten counts were recorded for this clonotype. The V call is TRBV19, the J call TRBJ1-1; D perhaps matches TRBD1 (6 bases). V lost 6 bases to trimming and J lost 0 bases, with 17 bases between them. CDR3 length: 16 amino acids. Germline V gives CDR1 LNHDA, CDR2 SQIVND (reference sequence). CDR3 region: CASRGLQGIMNTEAFF. In nucleotides, the CDR3 is TGTGCCAGTAGAGGATTACAGGGTATCATGAACACTGAAGCTTTCTTT.

In its sample, this clonotype was seen many times. The chain is built from TRBV7-2 and TRBJ1-5; D perhaps matches TRBD1 (6 bases). V lost 4 bases, J lost 5 bases, and 15 bases lay in between. Germline CDR1 reads SGHTA; CDR2 reads FQGNSA. The CDR3 covers 15 residues. CDR3 sequence (DNA): TGTGCCAGCAGCTCATCTGGACAGCCCTATCAGCCCCAGCATTTT. This encodes CASSSSGQPYQPQHF. Based on the CDR3 plus reference TRBV7-2 and TRBJ1-5, the full variable domain is GAGVSQSPSNKVTEKGKDVELRCDPISGHTALYWYRQSLGQGLEFLIYFQGNSAPDKSGLPSDRFSAERTGGSVSTLTIQRTQQEDSAVYLCASSSSGQPYQPQHFGDGTRLSIL.

The rearrangement uses TRBV6-1 and TRBJ2-7; 9 bases align to TRBD1. The V and J ends lost 6 bases and 2 bases, in that order; junction bases with no gene match: 8. From germline, CDR1 is MNHNS and CDR2 SASEGT. This CDR3 has 15 amino acids. CDR3 bases: TGTGCCAGCAGGGTGGGGGGACAGGGTCCCTACGAGCAGTACTTC. Its translation is CASRVGGQGPYEQYF.

DNA of the CDR3: TGCGCCAGCAGCTTGTTACCGGGACTCGCGACAGATACGCAGTATTTT. Translating it yields CASSLLPGLATDTQYF. The rearrangement uses TRBV5-1 and TRBJ2-3, with D maybe TRBD2 (6 bases). The CDR3 covers 16 residues. Deletions cut 1 base from V and 3 bases from J, with 15 bases between. Germline lookup yields CDR1 SGHRS and CDR2 YFSETQ.